Following are 21 T cell receptor beta chains from one sample sequenced in a study of Ad26.COV2.S vaccination and SARS-CoV-2 variants. Assay used: immunoSEQ multiplex PCR; TCRdb lists only in-frame clones, some missing. The sample holds about 350,000 clones, 70% to 90% seen once. The treatment is: over 15 received Ad26.COV2.S at low or high dose, single or two shots; 5 received placebo; per-sample allocation not given. At day 63 after the first vaccine or placebo injection, samples were drawn. Material: peripheral blood, obtained in a trial of Ad26.COV2.S vaccine versus placebo. Receptor source: a person aged 18 to 65 who received the Ad26.COV2.S COVID-19 vaccine or a placebo.

V and J are TRBV7-2 and TRBJ2-5, with D unresolved. This CDR3 comprises 13 residues. The V gene lost 5 bases and the J gene lost 7 bases, with 14 bases spanning the gap. CDR1 SGHTA and CDR2 FQGNSA come from the germline V gene. The CDR3 reads CASSPDPLGTQYF. CDR3 in DNA: TGTGCCAGCAGCCCAGACCCCCTGGGGACCCAGTACTTC.

This rearrangement joins TRBV9 to TRBJ2-1; TRBD2 matches at 7 bases. Germline CDR1 SGDLS, CDR2 YYNGEE. V shed 3 bases and J 10 bases; nucleotides not matched to a gene: 7. The CDR3 runs 13 residues. CDR3 bases: TGTGCCAGCAGCGCCTCTCCAGCGGGAGAGCAGTTCTTC. Translated: CASSASPAGEQFF.

J is TRBJ2-2 and V is TRBV11-3; a weak D match, TRBD1 (6 bases). Germline CDR1 reads SGHNT; CDR2 reads YENEEA. The CDR3 extends over 15 amino acids. V was shortened by 4 bases and J by 2 bases, with 11 bases between the two germline ends. The CDR3 protein is CASSSGTTNTGELFF. The CDR3, as DNA: TGTGCCAGCAGCTCTGGGACAACAAACACCGGGGAGCTGTTTTTT.

This sequence joins TRBV28 and TRBJ1-1; D perhaps matches TRBD1 (6 bases). CDR3 length: 13 residues. CDR1 and CDR2 (germline): MDHEN, SYDVKM. Trimming cost V 2 bases and J 6 bases, with 10 bases left between them. Here the CDR3 DNA reads TGTGCCAGCAGTTTAAACAGGGTCGCTGAAGCTTTCTTT. Translated, it gives CASSLNRVAEAFF.

The table lists this clone with a few counts. The chain has TRBV30 and TRBJ1-1, with TRBD1 as a possible D gene (6 bases). This CDR3 is built from 13 residues. Between the trimmed V and J ends, which lost 7 bases and 11 bases, there was a span of 23 bases. Germline CDR1 and CDR2: GTSNPN and SVGIG (reference sequence). The chain's CDR3 is CAFGPKGVTGAFF. In DNA, the CDR3 is TGTGCCTTTGGCCCCAAGGGGGTGACGGGGGCTTTCTTT.

The genes are TRBV7-6 and TRBJ2-1, with 8 bases matching TRBD2. Germline assignment: CDR1 SGHVS and CDR2 FNYEAQ. This CDR3 is built from 18 residues. Unmatched junction bases numbered 12, after V lost 5 bases and J lost 0 bases. As DNA, the CDR3 is TGTGCCAGCAGCACGATAGCGGGGCCCAGAAGCTCCTACAATGAGCAGTTCTTC. It yields the protein CASSTIAGPRSSYNEQFF.

The table lists this clone with a count of one. The genes are TRBV27 and TRBJ1-2, with 9 positions matching TRBD1. Germline-derived CDR1 and CDR2 are MNHEY and SMNVEV (reference sequence). V lost 5 bases and J lost 2; bases outside the gene matches: 3. This CDR3 has 14 residues. CDR3 amino acids: CASSHGQGNYGYTF. The DNA for the CDR3 is TGTGCCAGCAGTCACGGACAGGGGAACTATGGCTACACCTTC.

The chain employs TRBV2 and TRBJ1-4; D gene unclear. V was cut by 0 bases and J by 1 base, with 9 bases left in between. Germline CDR1 reads SNHLY; CDR2 reads FYNNEI. There are 16 residues in the CDR3. CDR3 protein: CASSEAGGVTNEKLFF. The DNA for the CDR3 is TGTGCCAGCAGTGAAGCGGGTGGAGTAACTAATGAAAAACTGTTTTTT.

The chain is built from TRBV5-1 and TRBJ2-6, with 9 bases matching TRBD1. Trimming cost V 5 bases and J 0 bases; bases outside gene matches: 3. The germline V gene has CDR1 SGHRS and CDR2 YFSETQ. The CDR3 contains 16 residues. The CDR3 loop reads CASRSTGGSGANVLTF. DNA for the CDR3: TGCGCCAGCAGATCGACAGGGGGCTCTGGGGCCAACGTCCTGACTTTC.

This chain connects TRBV5-1 to TRBJ1-5; weak D call: TRBD1 (5 bases). Germline CDR1 reads SGHRS; CDR2 reads YFSETQ. The CDR3 loop spans 16 amino acids. V lost 0 bases to trimming and J lost 5 bases, with 15 bases between them. The CDR3 DNA reads as TGCGCCAGCAGCTTGGCTCCCTCGGGAGGGGATCAGCCCCAGCATTTT. Translating gives CASSLAPSGGDQPQHF.

V usage is TRBV19 and J usage is TRBJ2-7; D ambiguous. Trimming pared 7 bases from V and 6 bases from J, leaving 22 bases between. The germline gives CDR1 LNHDA, CDR2 SQIVND (reference sequence). The CDR3 consists of 15 residues. The CDR3 loop reads CASIQPDFPFSEQYF. The CDR3, as DNA: TGTGCCAGTATTCAACCAGACTTCCCCTTCAGCGAGCAGTACTTC.

V gene TRBV5-6 combines with J gene TRBJ1-2; 7 bases are a match to TRBD1. V was pared by 5 bases and J by 0 bases, with 7 bases of the junction left unmatched. CDR3 length equals 15 residues. The germline gives CDR1 SGHDT, CDR2 YYEEEE. CDR3 DNA sequence: TGTGCCAGCAGGACAGGGACTTTAGCTAACTATGGCTACACCTTC. It specifies CASRTGTLANYGYTF.

The chain has TRBV7-2 and TRBJ2-7, with no clear D. V was cut by 3 bases and J by 6 bases, with 15 bases left in between. In germline, CDR1 is SGHTA, CDR2 FQGNSA. This CDR3 is 14 amino acids long. Written as DNA, the CDR3 is TGTGCCAGCAGCTTCAACCGACACCCCATCGAGCAGTACTTC. Amino acid sequence: CASSFNRHPIEQYF.

The V gene is TRBV18, the J gene TRBJ1-2; 8 bases agree with TRBD1. CDR1 is KGHSH, CDR2 LQKENI, per germline. Unmatched junction bases numbered 5, after V lost 5 bases and J lost 0 bases. The CDR3 contains 15 residues. The CDR3 here is CASSDIQGANYGYTF. CDR3 sequence (DNA): TGTGCCAGCTCAGACATACAGGGGGCTAACTATGGCTACACCTTC.

The DNA for the CDR3 is TGTGCCAGCAGCTTGGAAGTGACTAGCGGGAGGAGTGAGCAGTTCTTC. It encodes CASSLEVTSGRSEQFF. The chain links TRBV5-4 to TRBJ2-1, with TRBD2 matching over 13 bases. Trimming took 0 bases from V and 9 from J; bases not matched to a gene: 6. The CDR3 is 16 amino acids. Germline loops: CDR1 SGHNT, CDR2 YYREEE (reference sequence).

This clone appeared a single time. The V gene is TRBV5-4, the J gene TRBJ2-2, with 8 bases lining up with TRBD1. The CDR3 is 17 residues long. The V and J ends lost 0 bases and 4 bases, in that order; junction bases with no gene match: 8. Germline CDR1 and CDR2: SGHNT and YYREEE (reference sequence). CDR3 sequence (DNA): TGTGCCAGCAGCTTGGATACCCAGGGGGCGGGCACCGGGGAGCTGTTTTTT. Its protein product is CASSLDTQGAGTGELFF. The whole variable domain, filled in from reference TRBV5-4 and TRBJ2-2, reads ETGVTQSPTHLIKTRGQQVTLRCSSQSGHNTVSWYQQALGQGPQFIFQYYREEENGRGNFPPRFSGLQFPNYSSELNVNALELDDSALYLCASSLDTQGAGTGELFFGEGSRLTVL.

The rearrangement uses TRBV30 and TRBJ1-2, with D hard to call. Germline CDR1 GTSNPN, CDR2 SVGIG (reference sequence). The CDR3 has 12 residues. Trimming took 0 bases from V and 7 from J, leaving 9 bases between them. The CDR3 loop reads CAWSVVGFGYTF. In nucleotides, the CDR3 is TGTGCCTGGAGTGTTGTGGGGTTTGGCTACACCTTC.

The chain recombines TRBV5-1 with TRBJ1-4; 9 positions match TRBD1. V shed 1 base and J 7 bases; nucleotides not matched to a gene: 5. From germline, CDR1 is SGHRS and CDR2 YFSETQ. There are 15 residues in the CDR3. The CDR3 sequence is CASSLRGQGGEKLFF. The CDR3 DNA reads as TGCGCCAGCAGCTTGAGGGGACAGGGAGGTGAAAAACTGTTTTTT.

This clone has only one observation. This chain connects TRBV4-1 to TRBJ2-1; perhaps TRBD1 as D (6 bases). The germline V gene encodes CDR1 MGHRA and CDR2 YSYEKL. The ends were cut back, 4 bases at V and 5 bases at J, with 15 bases in the middle. This CDR3 has 15 residues. CDR3: CASSPGTNLNNEQFF. The CDR3, as DNA: TGCGCCAGCAGCCCCGGGACAAACCTTAACAATGAGCAGTTCTTC.

This clone was recorded only once. The chain employs TRBV6-5 and TRBJ2-3, with TRBD1 as a possible D gene (6 bases). The ends were cut back, 7 bases at V and 0 bases at J, with 14 bases in the middle. Germline assignment: CDR1 MNHEY and CDR2 SVGAGI. The CDR3 length is 15 residues. CDR3 amino acids: CASTERGFSTDTQYF. As DNA, the CDR3 is TGTGCCAGCACAGAAAGGGGGTTTAGCACAGATACGCAGTATTTT.

V and J are TRBV11-2 and TRBJ2-3; 7 nucleotides line up with TRBD1. This CDR3 is 15 amino acids long. Germline-derived CDR1 and CDR2 are SGHAT and FQNNGV. J lost 2 bases, V lost 6 bases, and 8 bases had no gene match. CDR3 in amino acids: CASSMDRRNTDTQYF. CDR3 sequence (DNA): TGTGCCAGCAGTATGGACAGGCGAAACACAGATACGCAGTATTTT.